What follows is one T cell receptor (beta chain) and its context. What it binds is not known. MiXCR, applied by TCRdb to the reads, yields one record per CDR3 protein. Of a few hundred thousand distinct CDR3 sequences detected, approximately 14% appear once; the ten largest clones hold around 8.7%. This entry belongs to a study of T cell repertoires in cytomegalovirus infection. Study-wide context: Public signatures in TCR beta pointed to CMV infection and matching HLA type. Study findings and constraints: Cumulative public TCR beta family frequency identified carriers of CMV plus the relevant HLA. The ex vivo response was dominated by HLA-C-restricted CMV-specific TCR beta clonotypes.

Germline CDR1 SGDLS, CDR2 YYNGEE. The CDR3 sequence is 15 residues long. V gave up 1 base and J gave up 0 bases, with 8 bases separating them. This sequence joins TRBV9 and TRBJ2-1; D call uncertain. Sequencing input: PBMCs. This TCR derives from a human donor in good health (CMV status not recorded). Some clones in this sample may be carry-over from other donors' samples. CDR3 residues: CASSVSRYSYNEQFF. CDR3 DNA: TGTGCCAGCAGCGTAAGTAGATACTCCTACAATGAGCAGTTCTTC. Full variable domain (rest looked up from reference TRBV9 and TRBJ2-1): DSGVTQTPKHLITATGQRVTLRCSPRSGDLSVYWYQQSLDQGLQFLIQYYNGEERAKGNILERFSAQQFPDLHSELNLSSLELGDSALYFCASSVSRYSYNEQFFGPGTRLTVL.